This T cell receptor beta chain was obtained from a study of long-term antiretroviral therapy in people with HIV (dated by TCRdb to the early 2020s). Background for the entire study: The earliest samples were collected roughly a decade before the 2015 WHO recommendation for immediate ART, at a time when ART was usually postponed until CD4 counts fell. Whether ART initiation and durable HIV suppression were associated with changes in peripheral blood TRB repertoire composition and diversity was tested in a retrospective serial study. A total of 192 cryopreserved PBMC samples came from 30 adults with confirmed HIV infection and were collected serially over a mean of roughly six years (range 1-12). Of the roughly 30 participants with HIV, roughly twelve were female. Test extractions of a monoclonal T-cell line alongside some 35 polyclonal samples showed no cross-contamination during QIAcube processing.

On this clone: Its antigen remains undetermined. No much larger clone exists at a distance of one base, and base qualities are not known.

The immunoSEQ hsTCRB v3.0 assay was used at survey level resolution to sequence the TRB variable region. The targeted TRB sequencing depth was roughly 40,000-55,000 T-cell genomes per sample. Pooled TRB libraries were sequenced on an Illumina MiSeq with a v3 150-cycle kit. As for the authors' bioinformatics: Repertoire analysis ran in R within a reproducible Nextflow workflow covering QC, data transformation and analysis. LymphoSeq2, an R package for AIRR-Seq data exploration, was used to implement custom analyses. A few samples yielding fewer than 5000 total TRB sequences were excluded, leaving 188 analyzed HIV repertoires. Among the roughly 200 retained HIV repertoires, some 60 were collected before ART initiation and around 130 after ART initiation. Repertoires were downsampled to 5000 TRB nucleotide sequences, with summary statistics averaged over 100 downsampling iterations. The analysis kept only TRB sequences whose CDR3 regions were at least seven amino acids long. Diversity was assessed using a clonality score derived from Shannon entropy and using the Gini coefficient. In the repertoire networks, any two of the top 5000 CDR3 amino acid sequences were connected whenever the two sequences differed by an edit distance of one. GLIPH2 predicted antigen specificity groups and MHC restriction for TRB CDR3 amino acid sequences. CDR3 amino acid sequences were matched against VDJdb and McPAS-TCR to flag known CMV, EBV, HIV or tissue antigen associations. Pre-ART, post-ART and control groups were compared with Wilcoxon signed-rank tests and Holm-Bonferroni correction. TCRdb provides this immuneACCESS table in a form limited to in-frame rearrangements. Some clones are lacking; in checked studies, under half of them reflect an unresolved V gene, and why the rest are absent is not known. The DNA was the basis for D and trimming; V, J and clone size are from that table. The sample table contains about 28,000 clones; only one count was recorded for about three quarters of them. The ten largest clones represent about 9.3% of the sample.

General study outcomes and caveats: Limited PBMC availability meant only the TCR beta chain was sequenced, without alpha chain pairing. Because pre-ART samples had limited cell numbers, unsorted PBMC were profiled rather than sorted CD4+ and CD8+ T cells. HIV repertoires had narrower CDR3 length ranges than controls, and the network structure suggested an antigen-experienced repertoire that shifted only slightly toward naive after ART. Samples dated from the mid-2000s to the late 2010s, and the ART regimens used may be less effective than current ones. No data were available on ART adherence, viral resistance or therapy changes, limiting inferences about post-ART repertoire changes. ART initiation was associated with a significant increase in TRB diversity, but diversity stayed significantly below transplant donor controls even after long-term ART. Expanded TRB clones identified before ART initiation dominated the repertoire across all time points, though the dominance fluctuated and decreased in many PLHIV after ART.

The junction carries 15 bases between V and J, which are trimmed by 2 bases and 3 bases respectively. As encoded in the germline V gene (reference sequence), CDR1 is SGHKS while CDR2 is YYEKEE. The CDR3 sequence holds 15 residues, the cysteine and phenylalanine included. Only CDR3 DNA is held: 45 bases, read in frame from base 1. Inclusion was restricted to participants for whom at least one PBMC sample before ART initiation and at least two post-ART samples were available. All participants with HIV were treated in the United States of America. Before DNA extraction, cryopreserved samples of about 0.95-10 million PBMC were thawed and washed. At the time of the earliest PBMC sample for each participant with HIV, ages ranged from roughly 23 to 60 years. Per participant, PBMC samples came from 1-4 timepoints prior to ART initiation and 2-8 timepoints following ART initiation, for a median of 7 samples. Serial HIV viral load, CD4+ T-cell count, ART history and demographic data were obtained for every participant. Genomic DNA was extracted from unsorted PBMC with a Qiagen kit on a QIAcube, processed in batches of 12 samples.

This specimen was unsorted PBMCs, taken 1.5 years before starting antiretroviral therapy. This clonotype was sampled from a man between 18 and 35 years old with HIV. This chain is built from TRBV5-5 and TRBJ2-7, and perhaps TRBD2 as D gene, on 6 matching bases. CDR3 reads: CASSFWVSGSYEQYF. The nucleotide sequence is given as TGTGCCAGCAGCTTTTGGGTTAGCGGTAGCTACGAGCAGTACTTC.